This TCR beta chain was sequenced in a study of control samples from healthy donors and cancer patients. Libraries were prepared by immunoSEQ multiplex PCR; TCRdb keeps only in-frame clonotypes and omits some of them. The table has approximately 130,000 clones, over 75% seen once. The V and J ends lost 4 bases and 2 bases respectively, with 11 bases between them. Germline V gene sequence: CDR1 LGHDT, CDR2 YNNKEL (reference sequence). The CDR3 has 14 amino acids. The chain links TRBV3-1 (or the pseudogene TRBV3-2) to TRBJ1-1, with D unclear. The TCR originated in a man between 40 and 49 years old in good health. The sample was blood. CDR3 residues: CASSLTLGNTEAFF. The CDR3 nucleotides are TGTGCCAGCAGCCTCACTTTGGGAAACACTGAAGCTTTCTTT.